The 21 T cell receptor beta chains listed next were all sequenced from one sample in a study of T cell changes during pregnancy in multiple sclerosis (dated by TCRdb to about 2019). Library prep was done by the immunoSEQ multiplex PCR assay. Sourced from immuneACCESS, this table was stored by TCRdb with only in-frame sequences that have V and J called. A share of the clones is absent; for the studies checked, an unresolved V gene accounts for under half, and the remainder has no known explanation. This sample comprises nearly 70,000 clones, around 92% of them detected only once. Around 1.5% of the sample goes to the ten largest clones. Here the sequenced sample was peripheral blood, taken in the second trimester of pregnancy. These TCRs come from a female donor in good health, enrolled as a control in a pregnancy study.

This chain uses TRBV7-2 with TRBJ1-5; no clear D gene. Looked up from germline, CDR1 is SGHTA and CDR2 is FQGNSA. This CDR3 has 13 residues. Between the trimmed V and J ends, which lost 1 base and 3 bases, there was a span of 4 bases. As DNA, the CDR3 is TGTGCCAGCAGCTTAGATTACAATCAGCCCCAGCATTTT. Translation: CASSLDYNQPQHF.

This CDR3 reads CASSDSHVRTDAFF. The DNA of the CDR3 is TGTGCCAGCAGTGACTCGCACGTCCGGACAGATGCTTTCTTT. The chain is built from TRBV6-4 and TRBJ1-1; possible D gene TRBD1, 6 bases. Trimming took 0 bases from V and 11 from J, leaving 16 bases between them. In germline, CDR1 is MRHNA, CDR2 SNTAGT. CDR3 length: 14 amino acids.

The V gene is TRBV27, the J gene TRBJ2-3, with 14 nucleotides matching TRBD2. The ends lost 5 bases at V and 3 bases at J; junction bases unmatched: 7. The CDR3 loop spans 17 amino acids. Germline V gene data show CDR1 as MNHEY and CDR2 as SMNVEV (reference sequence). CDR3 loop: CASSLGTSGRSTDTQYF. The DNA for the CDR3 is TGTGCCAGCAGTCTAGGGACTAGCGGGAGATCAACAGATACGCAGTATTTT.

This chain's CDR3 is CASSPTYTDTQYF. CDR3 coding DNA: TGTGCCAGCAGCCCGACATACACAGATACGCAGTATTTT. This rearrangement joins TRBV14 to TRBJ2-3; no clear D gene. The CDR3 has 13 residues. Germline V gives CDR1 SGHDN, CDR2 FVKESK. V was clipped by 4 bases and J by 2 bases, with 7 bases between them.

The chain carries TRBV21-1 and TRBJ1-2; the tabulated D call, TRBD1, remains unverified against the DNA. TRBV21-1 is flagged as a pseudogene. This CDR3 has 14 amino acids. In DNA form, the CDR3 reads TGTGCCAGCAACCTAACAGGGGAAGACTATGGCTACACCTTC. Its protein product is CASNLTGEDYGYTF.

The chain has TRBV5-8 and TRBJ2-7; a weak D match, TRBD1 (8 bases). V dropped 4 bases and J dropped 6 bases, with 14 bases sitting between them. CDR1 and CDR2 from the germline V gene are SGHTS and YDEGEE. CDR3 length equals 13 residues. The CDR3 protein is CASSITGGAEQYF. CDR3 DNA: TGTGCCAGCAGCATTACAGGGGGGGCCGAGCAGTACTTC. The full variable domain, rest sourced from reference TRBV5-8 and TRBJ2-7, is EAGVTQSPTHLIKTRGQQATLRCSPISGHTSVYWYQQALGLGLQFLLWYDEGEERNRGNFPPRFSGRQFPNYSSELNVNALELEDSALYLCASSITGGAEQYFGPGTRLTVT.

The chain joins TRBV28 to TRBJ1-3, with TRBD1 matching over 8 bases. This CDR3 region has 14 residues. Germline V lookup: CDR1 MDHEN, CDR2 SYDVKM. V gave up 5 bases and J gave up 9 bases; unmatched junction bases: 9. CDR3 amino acids: CASSTRTGKGTIYF. As DNA, the CDR3 is TGTGCCAGCAGTACAAGGACAGGGAAGGGCACCATATATTTT.

The chain recombines TRBV2 with TRBJ2-5, with a possible D match to TRBD2 (6 bases). The CDR3 extends over 13 amino acids. The V and J ends lost 4 bases and 5 bases respectively, with 11 bases between them. Per germline, CDR1 SNHLY and CDR2 FYNNEI. The CDR3 sequence: CASSVEGRETQYF. The CDR3 DNA follows: TGTGCCAGCAGTGTGGAGGGACGGGAGACCCAGTACTTC.

The chain uses TRBV19 and TRBJ2-4, with TRBD2 matching over 15 bases. The V gene end was trimmed by 5 bases and the J gene end by 2 bases; junction bases not matched to a gene: 7. CDR1 and CDR2 (germline): LNHDA, SQIVND (reference sequence). The CDR3 is 18 residues long. DNA of the CDR3: TGTGCCAGTAGTGGACTAGCGGGAGGGCCGGGTACCAAAAACATTCAGTACTTC. It translates to CASSGLAGGPGTKNIQYF.

This chain uses TRBV6-1 with TRBJ2-4, with D perhaps matching TRBD2 (5 bases). The CDR3 totals 14 residues. CDR1 is MNHNS and CDR2 is SASEGT in the germline V gene. Trimming removed 1 base at V and 8 bases at J, with 12 bases between. CDR3 residues: CASSEDRGSDIQYF. In DNA, the CDR3 is TGTGCCAGCAGTGAAGACCGAGGGTCGGACATTCAGTACTTC.

The chain links TRBV6-1 to TRBJ2-1, with D possibly matching TRBD2 (5 bases). With 8 bases removed from V and 3 bases from J, the gap between germline ends came to 8 bases. This CDR3 is built from 12 residues. CDR1 and CDR2 from the germline V gene are MNHNS and SASEGT. The CDR3 loop is CASRRVYNEQFF. Written as DNA, the CDR3 is TGTGCCAGCCGGCGGGTCTACAATGAGCAGTTCTTC.

The V and J genes are TRBV4-2 and TRBJ2-7; TRBD2 is a possible D gene (5 bases). Germline values: CDR1 LGHNA, CDR2 YNFKEQ. The CDR3 has 15 amino acids. The ends were cut back, 0 bases at V and 5 bases at J, with 14 bases in the middle. CDR3 residues: CASSQETGSSHEQYF. CDR3 nucleotide sequence: TGTGCCAGCAGCCAAGAAACGGGATCGTCCCACGAGCAGTACTTC.

The chain couples TRBV27 to TRBJ2-7, with TRBD2 identical over 10 bases. The V gene's germline CDR1 is MNHEY and CDR2 SMNVEV (reference sequence). CDR3 length: 16 amino acids. V shed 7 bases and J 0 bases; nucleotides not matched to a gene: 9. CDR3: CASTTKREGRSYEQYF. The CDR3 region has the DNA TGTGCCAGCACGACTAAGCGGGAGGGCCGCTCCTACGAGCAGTACTTC.

This chain links TRBV15 with TRBJ2-1; 10 bases match TRBD1. The length of the CDR3 is 15 residues. Losses at the gene ends were 5 bases for V and 5 bases for J; bases not matched to a gene: 6. Germline assignment: CDR1 LNHNV and CDR2 YYDKDF (reference sequence). This CDR3 reads CATSYPGQGHNEQFF. CDR3 bases: TGTGCCACCAGCTATCCGGGACAGGGGCACAATGAGCAGTTCTTC.

V and J are TRBV6-5 and TRBJ2-3, with D possibly being TRBD2 (6 bases). CDR1 and CDR2 from the germline V gene are MNHEY and SVGAGI. The CDR3 covers 15 residues. Deletions cut 9 bases from V and 2 bases from J, with 18 bases between. CDR3 loop: CASSKEGAFTDTQYF. The CDR3 DNA reads as TGTGCCAGTTCGAAGGAGGGCGCCTTCACAGATACGCAGTATTTT.

The gene calls are TRBV6-6 and TRBJ1-2; D is undetermined. The CDR3 is made up of 13 amino acids. The V end was cut by 7 bases, the J end by 1 base, with 10 bases between. Germline V gene lookup returns CDR1 MNHNY and CDR2 SVGAGI (reference sequence). The CDR3 DNA reads as TGTGCCAGCACCTTACAGATTAACTATGGCTACACCTTC. This translates into CASTLQINYGYTF.

The chain is built from TRBV27 and TRBJ2-7; TRBD1 agrees at 12 bases. The trim removed 1 base at V and 7 bases at J, leaving 14 bases unmatched. The CDR3 has 18 residues. Germline V gives CDR1 MNHEY, CDR2 SMNVEV (reference sequence). Here the CDR3 DNA reads TGTGCCAGCAGTTTATTTCCATCCGGGACAGGGGGCCTGAGGGAGCAGTACTTC. Its translation is CASSLFPSGTGGLREQYF.

This clone was picked up one time. The rearrangement uses TRBV19 and TRBJ2-7; perhaps TRBD2 as D (5 bases). The germline CDR1 and CDR2 sequences are LNHDA and SQIVND (reference sequence). CDR3 length: 15 residues. V was trimmed by 3 bases and J by 0 bases, leaving 12 bases between them. The CDR3: CASSISLGVSYEQYF. Written as DNA, the CDR3 is TGTGCCAGTAGTATTAGTCTGGGAGTCTCCTACGAGCAGTACTTC.

The gene calls are TRBV28 and TRBJ2-3; 10 positions match TRBD2. This CDR3 has 16 residues. Germline V gives CDR1 MDHEN, CDR2 SYDVKM. Unmatched junction bases numbered 11, after V lost 4 bases and J lost 7 bases. CDR3 DNA: TGTGCCAGCAGTTCCTTAGCGGGGGGCCAAGGGAATACGCAGTATTTT. It yields the protein CASSSLAGGQGNTQYF. The full variable domain, completed using reference TRBV28 and TRBJ2-3, is DVKVTQSSRYLVKRTGEKVFLECVQDMDHENMFWYRQDPGLGLRLIYFSYDVKMKEKGDIPEGYSVSREKKERFSLILESASTNQTSMYLCASSSLAGGQGNTQYFGPGTRLTVL.

This clone has just one count. The chain carries TRBV4-2 and TRBJ2-7, with a possible D match to TRBD2 (6 bases). Trimming removed 3 bases at V and 7 bases at J, with 10 bases between. CDR3 size: 12 residues. CDR1 is LGHNA, CDR2 YNFKEQ, per germline. CDR3 sequence (DNA): TGTGCCAGCAGCCAGGGGGGTCGTGAGCAGTACTTC. Translation: CASSQGGREQYF.

The genes are TRBV7-3 and TRBJ2-1, with 13 bases identical to TRBD2. Losses at the gene ends were 2 bases for V and 9 bases for J; bases not matched to a gene: 4. There are 15 residues in the CDR3. Per germline, CDR1 SGHTA and CDR2 FQGTGA. Written as DNA, the CDR3 is TGTGCCAGCAGCTTAGGGACTAGCGGGATCGTTGAGCAGTTCTTC. Protein sequence: CASSLGTSGIVEQFF.